Listed below are T cell receptor beta chains from one sample, sequenced in a study of T cell repertoires in cytomegalovirus infection. TCRdb reanalysed the reads using MiXCR and keeps one entry per CDR3 protein. The data hold roughly 630,000 distinct CDR3 sequences, with approximately 25% observed a single time. The sequencing sample was made of CD8+ T cells from PBMCs. These receptors were taken from a human donor in good health (CMV status not recorded). Some clones in this sample may be carry-over from other donors' samples. Each CDR3 is given with its conserved first and last residue. D genes are given only for firm matches. The listing skips clone size in some rows; elsewhere it reads once, few, many or a size class.

TGCAGTGCTAGCAGGGGCAGATACAATGAGCAGTTCTTC,CSASRGRYNEQFF,once,-,TRBJ2-1,TRBV20-1
TGTGCCAGCAGGCCGGTTCGGGCTTGGGAGGCGGAAAAACTGTTTTTT,CASRPVRAWEAEKLFF,-,-,TRBJ1-4,TRBV28
TGTGTCAGCAGAGCGAGCGGGGGGCCCAAAAACATTCAGTACTTC,CVSRASGGPKNIQYF,-,TRBD2,TRBJ2-4,TRBV7-2
TGTGCCAGCAGTTACTGGACTAGCGGGGAAGATACGCAGTATTTT,CASSYWTSGEDTQYF,-,TRBD2,TRBJ2-3,TRBV6-2/TRBV6-3
TGTGCCAGCAGTCTACCCAGGACAGAACTCTACAATGAGCAGTTCTTC,CASSLPRTELYNEQFF,-,-,TRBJ2-1,TRBV28
TGCAGCGTTGAAGATCCGGAAGAGGGGAATGCCTACGAGCAGTACTTC,CSVEDPEEGNAYEQYF,few,-,TRBJ2-7,TRBV29-1
TGTGCCAGCAGCTGGACTAGCGGGGGTCCAGATACGCAGTATTTT,CASSWTSGGPDTQYF,-,TRBD2,TRBJ2-3,TRBV11-2
TGTGCCAGCAGTTTAATAGCGGGGGTTTCCTACGAGCAGTACTTC,CASSLIAGVSYEQYF,few,TRBD2,TRBJ2-7,TRBV12-3/TRBV12-4
TGTGCCAGCAGCTGGAGGGGGAGGACCACAGATACGCAGTATTTT,CASSWRGRTTDTQYF,many,-,TRBJ2-3,TRBV7-8
TGCAGCGTTCCCGCAGAGAACACTGAAGCTTTCTTT,CSVPAENTEAFF,-,-,TRBJ1-1,TRBV29-1
TGTGCCAGTCGGAGACAGTCCGATAGCAATCAGCCCCAGCATTTT,CASRRQSDSNQPQHF,-,-,TRBJ1-5,TRBV19
TGTGCCAGCAGCTTATGGGGGGGGGAAACAGATACGCAGTATTTT,CASSLWGGETDTQYF,few,TRBD2,TRBJ2-3,TRBV7-2
TGTGCCAGCACCGTGACAGGGTCGGACGAGCAGTACTTC,CASTVTGSDEQYF,-,TRBD1,TRBJ2-7,TRBV11-2
TGTGCCAGTAGTATCTCCGCGGCCACTGAAACTTTCTTT,CASSISAATETFF,-,-,TRBJ1-1,TRBV19
TGTGCCAGCAGTTTAGGGCCAGTTGAAGCTTTCTTT,CASSLGPVEAFF,many,-,TRBJ1-1,TRBV12-3/TRBV12-4
TGTGCCAGCAGCCTTGCTGGGACTAGAGATGAGCAGTTCTTC,CASSLAGTRDEQFF,few,TRBD2,TRBJ2-1,TRBV27
TGCAGTGCTAGAGAAGACAGGGGCTTTGAGGGCTACACCTTC,CSAREDRGFEGYTF,-,TRBD1,TRBJ1-2,TRBV20-1
TGTGCCAGCAGCGACCCGGGACAGCGACCTGAAGCTTTCTTT,CASSDPGQRPEAFF,many,TRBD1,TRBJ1-1,TRBV7-2
TGTGCTAGTGACACAGGGTACCAAGAGACCCAGTACTTC,CASDTGYQETQYF,-,-,TRBJ2-5,TRBV12-5
TGTGCCAGCAGCTTAGTAGATTACACAGATACGCAGTATTTT,CASSLVDYTDTQYF,many,-,TRBJ2-3,TRBV7-2
TGTGCCAGCAGTTTCCAGGGTGGGACAGATACGCAGTATTTT,CASSFQGGTDTQYF,-,-,TRBJ2-3,TRBV27
TGTGCCAGCAGCTTGGATTCTCCTATCTACGAGCAGTACTTC,CASSLDSPIYEQYF,few,-,TRBJ2-7,TRBV5-5
TGTGCCAACAGCCCTACAAGCACCGGGGAGCTGTTTTTT,CANSPTSTGELFF,-,-,TRBJ2-2,TRBV7-6
TGTGCCAGCAGTCGACAGACCACAGATACGCAGTATTTT,CASSRQTTDTQYF,many,-,TRBJ2-3,TRBV7-9
TGTGCCACCAGCAGAGTTACAGGGAACAATCAGCCCCAGCATTTT,CATSRVTGNNQPQHF,-,-,TRBJ1-5,TRBV15
TGTGCCAACAGCTTAGCGCTGGGGCGTAATACTGAAGCTTTCTTT,CANSLALGRNTEAFF,-,-,TRBJ1-1,TRBV7-2
TGTGTCAGCACCCCCAGCGGGGCGTCCTACAATGAGCAGTTCTTC,CVSTPSGASYNEQFF,-,TRBD2,TRBJ2-1,TRBV7-4
TGCAGCTGGGGGAGGAACACTGAAGCTTTCTTT,CSWGRNTEAFF,-,-,TRBJ1-1,TRBV29-1
TGCGCCAGCAGCCAAGATCGGGGACAGGGAGCTCCCGCGGATTTC,CASSQDRGQGAPADF,-,TRBD1,TRBJ2-5,TRBV4-3
TGTGCCAGCAGTTTATGGGGGGGGGCAAACACTGAAGCTTTCTTT,CASSLWGGANTEAFF,many,-,TRBJ1-1,TRBV28
TGTGCCACCAGACCCGACGCCGGGGACATTCAGTACTTC,CATRPDAGDIQYF,-,-,TRBJ2-4,TRBV15
TGTGCCACCGCCCGGGCAGCTTGGATCGAAGCTTTCTTT,CATARAAWIEAFF,few,-,TRBJ1-1,TRBV6-5
TGTGCCAGCAACGAAGGGGGGCAGGGGCATTCCCCTGGGAACACTGAAGCTTTCTTT,CASNEGGQGHSPGNTEAFF,-,-,TRBJ1-1,TRBV13
TGTGCCAGCAGTTACTCAGGCCGTAGTGAGTACTTC,CASSYSGRSEYF,-,-,TRBJ2-5,TRBV6-6
TGTGCCAGCAGGGGACAGTTCGGGCAAGAGACCCAGTACTTC,CASRGQFGQETQYF,many,TRBD1,TRBJ2-5,TRBV2
TGTGCCAGCAGGCTTAAGGGGGTTAGAGAGACCCAGTACTTC,CASRLKGVRETQYF,many,-,TRBJ2-5,TRBV28
TGTGCCAGCAGCTCCAGGGGGACGGGCGAAAAACTGTTTTTT,CASSSRGTGEKLFF,-,TRBD1,TRBJ1-4,TRBV7-6
TGTGCCAGCAGTTATTACGGTTCGAACACCGGGGAGCTGTTTTTT,CASSYYGSNTGELFF,-,-,TRBJ2-2,TRBV6-5
TGTGCCAACAGCTTGCAGGGAGGGGAAAACACCGGGGAGCTGTTTTTT,CANSLQGGENTGELFF,-,TRBD2,TRBJ2-2,TRBV7-3
TGTGCCAGCAGAGTGACAGGGGAACTCTATGGCTACACCTTC,CASRVTGELYGYTF,many,TRBD1,TRBJ1-2,TRBV28
TGTGCCACCCCCGTCCCCTTCTTCACAGATACGCAGTATTTT,CATPVPFFTDTQYF,-,-,TRBJ2-3,TRBV2
TGTGCCAGCAGTTTCCGGACTAGCGGGGACGATGAGCAGTTCTTC,CASSFRTSGDDEQFF,-,TRBD2,TRBJ2-1,TRBV28
TGTGCCAGCAGCCAAGCGTTTCCTGAAGGCACAGATACGCAGTATTTT,CASSQAFPEGTDTQYF,-,-,TRBJ2-3,TRBV4-2
TGCAGTGCTAGAGTGCGGGGGGGTATCGGTGAGCAGTTCTTC,CSARVRGGIGEQFF,few,TRBD2,TRBJ2-1,TRBV20-1
TGTGCCAGCAGCCCCCCCTCGGCCCCCTTGGGAGAGACCCAGTACTTC,CASSPPSAPLGETQYF,many,-,TRBJ2-5,TRBV7-8
TGTGCCAGCAGCTCAATGGGAGGTGCAACCGGGGAGCTGTTTTTT,CASSSMGGATGELFF,few,-,TRBJ2-2,TRBV12-3/TRBV12-4
TGTGCCAGCATCCTGAATGGGGGAGCGCTCGTGAACAATGAGCAGTTCTTC,CASILNGGALVNNEQFF,-,-,TRBJ2-1,TRBV7-9
TGTGCCAGCAGTTACTCGATTAGTGGGACTGAAGCTTTCTTT,CASSYSISGTEAFF,-,-,TRBJ1-1,TRBV6-2/TRBV6-3
TGCAGTGCTACGAGCCGGGACAGCCAAGAGACCCAGTACTTC,CSATSRDSQETQYF,few,TRBD1,TRBJ2-5,TRBV20-1
TGTGCCAGCAGTACGACCTGGCTTCGGGATGGCTACACCTTC,CASSTTWLRDGYTF,many,-,TRBJ1-2,TRBV28
TGCAGTGCTCCCTCTGAGGGACTATCGCAAGAGACCCAGTACTTC,CSAPSEGLSQETQYF,-,TRBD2,TRBJ2-5,TRBV20-1
TGCTGCGTCGCCGGGACTAGCGGGGAACCTAGCACAGATACGCAGTATTTT,CCVAGTSGEPSTDTQYF,-,TRBD2,TRBJ2-3,TRBV29-1
TGTGCCAGCAGCCCTCGGGACAGCAGCACAGATACGCAGTATTTT,CASSPRDSSTDTQYF,many,TRBD1,TRBJ2-3,TRBV7-9
TGCAGTGCTCCCGGACGGGCCTACGAGCAGTACTTC,CSAPGRAYEQYF,-,-,TRBJ2-7,TRBV20-1
TGTGCCAGCAGTTTTGGGGGCATGGGTGGCTACACCTTC,CASSFGGMGGYTF,few,-,TRBJ1-2,TRBV28
TGCAGCGTTGAAGATCCCCATGGGTTGGCCTATGAGCAGTTCTTC,CSVEDPHGLAYEQFF,few,-,TRBJ2-1,TRBV29-1
TGTGCCAGCAACCGGGGGGTCACTCCGACAGATACGCAGTATTTT,CASNRGVTPTDTQYF,many,TRBD2,TRBJ2-3,TRBV28
TGTGCCAGCAGCCGAAATTGGAGCAATCAGCCCCAGCATTTT,CASSRNWSNQPQHF,many,-,TRBJ1-5,TRBV6-1